These T cell receptor beta chains were read from a single sample in a study of T-cell memory formation after mild COVID-19. TCRdb used MiXCR to reprocess the 5' RACE reads, holding one entry per CDR3 protein. Of about 140,000 distinct CDR3 sequences listed, roughly 15% are singletons. The sample consisted of PBMCs or a T cell subset sorted from them (not recorded which). The receptor set was obtained from an adult woman who had mild COVID-19 (a few samples of this study predate the infection). Cell type and time point are not known. Each CDR3 is given with its conserved first and last residue. The order of the fields is V gene, clone size, D gene, CDR3 length, J gene, CDR3 protein, CDR3 DNA. The D gene is left open where the match is weak. Size is stated for part of the rows, as once, few or many counts, or as a class when the clone is expanded.

v_gene: TRBV12-3/TRBV12-4
abundance: many
d_gene: NA
len: 16
j_gene: TRBJ2-7
CDR3aa: CASSAGTLRSSYEQYF
CDR3nt: TGTGCCAGCAGTGCCGGGACACTGCGTAGCTCCTACGAGCAGTACTTC

v_gene: TRBV2
abundance: NA
d_gene: NA
len: 11
j_gene: TRBJ2-7
CDR3aa: CASSGGSEQYF
CDR3nt: TGTGCCAGCAGTGGGGGTTCCGAGCAGTACTTC

v_gene: TRBV10-3
abundance: NA
d_gene: NA
len: 14
j_gene: TRBJ1-1
CDR3aa: CAIKQGAMNTEAFF
CDR3nt: TGTGCCATCAAACAGGGCGCCATGAACACTGAAGCTTTCTTT

v_gene: TRBV19
abundance: NA
d_gene: NA
len: 13
j_gene: TRBJ2-2
CDR3aa: CASRQVNTGELFF
CDR3nt: TGTGCCAGTCGACAGGTGAACACCGGGGAGCTGTTTTTT

v_gene: TRBV5-4
abundance: NA
d_gene: TRBD1
len: 12
j_gene: TRBJ2-1
CDR3aa: CASSRGHNEQFF
CDR3nt: TGTGCCAGCAGTAGGGGGCACAATGAGCAGTTCTTC

v_gene: TRBV12-3/TRBV12-4
abundance: many
d_gene: TRBD1
len: 14
j_gene: TRBJ2-7
CDR3aa: CASRSGQGSYEQYF
CDR3nt: TGTGCCAGCAGGTCAGGACAGGGATCCTACGAGCAGTACTTC

v_gene: TRBV29-1
abundance: NA
d_gene: NA
len: 11
j_gene: TRBJ2-7
CDR3aa: CSVEDLGEQYF
CDR3nt: TGCAGCGTTGAAGATCTAGGGGAGCAGTACTTC

v_gene: TRBV5-6
abundance: many
d_gene: NA
len: 12
j_gene: TRBJ2-7
CDR3aa: CASSFGGYEQYF
CDR3nt: TGTGCCAGCAGCTTTGGAGGTTACGAGCAGTACTTC

v_gene: TRBV20-1
abundance: NA
d_gene: NA
len: 15
j_gene: TRBJ2-5
CDR3aa: CSARDRGTIQETQYF
CDR3nt: TGCAGTGCTAGAGATCGGGGGACAATCCAAGAGACCCAGTACTTC

v_gene: TRBV12-3/TRBV12-4
abundance: NA
d_gene: NA
len: 15
j_gene: TRBJ2-1
CDR3aa: CASAGGAILQDEQFF
CDR3nt: TGTGCCAGCGCGGGCGGGGCAATACTCCAGGATGAGCAGTTCTTC

v_gene: TRBV7-9
abundance: few
d_gene: NA
len: 15
j_gene: TRBJ2-1
CDR3aa: CASSSRRGNGNEQFF
CDR3nt: TGTGCCAGCAGCTCTCGTAGGGGTAACGGCAATGAGCAGTTCTTC

v_gene: TRBV20-1
abundance: few
d_gene: NA
len: 12
j_gene: TRBJ2-5
CDR3aa: CSVRGGQETQYF
CDR3nt: TGCAGTGTGAGGGGGGGCCAAGAGACCCAGTACTTC